This T cell receptor beta chain was retrieved from a study of T-cell reconstitution after alpha-beta-depleted transplantation in children. This clonotype was seen a handful of times. What it recognizes is unknown. This sample's TCRbeta library carried unique molecular identifier barcodes. TCRdb independently ran MiXCR on the PCR reads; one entry per CDR3 protein. The sample contains about a million distinct CDR3 sequences, about 29% of which appear only once. The study's findings and limits: Two months or so post-transplant, alpha-beta T cells reportedly derived from several hundred expanded graft clones. Some patients showed high day-60 TCRbeta diversity, which derived from surviving recipient T cells and thymic progenitors. T cells produced anew were the main source of T-cell counts and diversity one year after transplant.

V shed 2 bases and J shed 2 bases, with 11 bases lying between them. The CDR3 extends over 14 amino acids. Per germline, CDR1 SGHDT and CDR2 YYEEEE. The input for sequencing was PBMCs, mostly from graft donor cells, taken 360 days after TCRalphabeta/CD19-depleted stem cell transplant. The chain carries TRBV5-6 and TRBJ2-7; D uncertain. The sequence was collected from a boy under two years old who had a stem cell transplant for SCID, so the T cells may come from the graft donor. The CDR3 spells CASSLPQDTYEQYF. The CDR3 DNA reads as TGTGCCAGCAGCTTACCCCAGGATACCTACGAGCAGTACTTC.